The 17 T cell receptor beta chains given below trace back to one sample, sequenced in a study of blood T cell repertoires in COVID-19. Data came from immunoSEQ multiplex PCR; TCRdb stores just in-frame clones and leaves some out. The sample lists a few hundred thousand clones; 85% were seen once. Specimen: peripheral blood. The receptor source for this set is a man aged 50 or older with active or convalescent COVID-19.

The chain carries TRBV19 and TRBJ2-7, with 8 bases fitting TRBD1. CDR1 and CDR2 from the germline V gene are LNHDA and SQIVND (reference sequence). After removal of 3 bases from V and 8 bases from J, the junction contained 12 bases not matched to a gene. The CDR3 consists of 15 residues. The CDR3 protein is CASSIRPGGDFQQYF. DNA of the CDR3: TGTGCCAGTAGTATTCGGCCAGGGGGCGATTTTCAGCAGTACTTC.

The rearrangement joins TRBV5-1 to TRBJ1-6; D remains unclear. Germline V gives CDR1 SGHRS, CDR2 YFSETQ. The CDR3 contains 13 residues. The germline V and J ends were trimmed by 0 bases and 5 bases, with 3 bases remaining between them. CDR3 nucleotides: TGCGCCAGCAGCTTGGATAATAATTCACCCCTCCACTTT. This gives the protein CASSLDNNSPLHF.

This chain links TRBV6-5 with TRBJ1-1; 7 positions match TRBD1. The CDR3 totals 14 residues. V lost 0 bases and J lost 6; bases outside the gene matches: 4. Germline V gives CDR1 MNHEY, CDR2 SVGAGI. CDR3 loop: CASSYSSGGPEAFF. CDR3 bases: TGTGCCAGCAGTTACTCGTCAGGGGGTCCTGAAGCTTTCTTT.

The rearrangement uses TRBV2 and TRBJ2-2; 7 nucleotides line up with TRBD2. With V trimmed by 7 bases and J by 7 bases, 9 bases remained unmatched. This CDR3 contains 14 residues. Germline CDR1 SNHLY, CDR2 FYNNEI. The CDR3, as DNA: TGTGCCAGCAAAGTGGGAGGGGCTGGCGGGGAGCTGTTTTTT. It is translated as CASKVGGAGGELFF.

The rearrangement uses TRBV5-5 and TRBJ2-1; 7 bases align to TRBD2. V lost 4 bases, J lost 7 bases, and 11 bases stayed unmatched. Germline V CDR1 and CDR2: SGHKS, YYEKEE (reference sequence). CDR3 length equals 15 residues. DNA of the CDR3: TGTGCCAGCAGCCTAGTTGCAGGGAGGGCAAATGAGCAGTTCTTC. It codes for CASSLVAGRANEQFF.

The chain combines TRBV5-1 with TRBJ2-7; TRBD1 is a possible D gene (5 bases). From germline, CDR1 is SGHRS and CDR2 YFSETQ. The CDR3 covers 12 residues. The ends were cut back, 1 base at V and 6 bases at J, with 8 bases in the middle. The CDR3 loop reads CASSLKGVEQYF. CDR3 sequence (DNA): TGCGCCAGCAGCTTGAAAGGGGTCGAGCAGTACTTC. Variable domain in full (rest from reference TRBV5-1 and TRBJ2-7): KAGVTQTPRYLIKTRGQQVTLSCSPISGHRSVSWYQQTPGQGLQFLFEYFSETQRNKGNFPGRFSGRQFSNSRSEMNVSTLELGDSALYLCASSLKGVEQYFGPGTRLTVT.

This chain links TRBV19 with TRBJ2-1; TRBD2 is a possible D gene (6 bases). V lost 3 bases and J 0 bases, leaving 9 bases between the germline ends. Germline CDR1 is LNHDA and CDR2 is SQIVND (reference sequence). The CDR3 has 15 residues. The CDR3 loop reads CASSMAGSSYNEQFF. In DNA, the CDR3 is TGTGCCAGTAGTATGGCGGGAAGCTCCTACAATGAGCAGTTCTTC.

The J gene is TRBJ2-5, the V gene TRBV7-9; D is possibly TRBD2 (7 bases). Looked up from germline, CDR1 is SEHNR and CDR2 is FQNEAQ (reference sequence). The length of the CDR3 is 14 residues. V was trimmed by 6 bases and J by 5 bases, leaving 16 bases between them. DNA for the CDR3: TGTGCCAGCAGTCCGGGGGGCGGGTCTGAGACCCAGTACTTC. This codes for CASSPGGGSETQYF. The complete variable domain, with remaining parts taken from reference TRBV7-9 and TRBJ2-5, reads DTGVSQNPRHKITKRGQNVTFRCDPISEHNRLYWYRQTLGQGPEFLTYFQNEAQLEKSRLLSDRFSAERPKGSFSTLEIQRTEQGDSAMYLCASSPGGGSETQYFGPGTRLLVL.

This sequence joins TRBV7-9 and TRBJ2-3; 10 positions agree with TRBD2. Looked up from germline, CDR1 is SEHNR and CDR2 is FQNEAQ (reference sequence). J lost 4 bases, V lost 2 bases, and 9 bases had no gene match. This CDR3 spans 17 amino acids. The CDR3 here is CASSLPRASGSPDTQYF. DNA of the CDR3: TGTGCCAGCAGCTTACCGCGGGCTAGCGGGAGCCCAGATACGCAGTATTTT.

The chain combines TRBV15 with TRBJ1-4; perhaps TRBD1 as D (6 bases). The V gene lost 0 bases and the J gene lost 8 bases, with 13 bases spanning the gap. The CDR3 length is 15 residues. Per the germline V gene, CDR1 is LNHNV and CDR2 is YYDKDF (reference sequence). Here the CDR3 reads CATSRDQGLGEKLFF. DNA for the CDR3: TGTGCCACCAGCAGAGACCAGGGGTTAGGGGAAAAACTGTTTTTT.

The chain carries TRBV28 and TRBJ2-2, with no clear D. The CDR3 contains 13 residues. Trimming shortened V by 8 bases and J by 5 bases, and 12 bases separated the two germline ends. Germline-derived CDR1 and CDR2 are MDHEN and SYDVKM. For the CDR3, the DNA is TGTGCCAGCCATCGCGGAGCGACCGGGGAGCTGTTTTTT. Encoded protein: CASHRGATGELFF.

The genes are TRBV5-1 and TRBJ2-3, with D possibly TRBD1 on 6 matching bases. CDR3 length: 16 residues. In germline, CDR1 is SGHRS, CDR2 YFSETQ. V lost 4 bases and J 0 bases, leaving 15 bases between the germline ends. The CDR3 region is CASSPSGVRSTDTQYF. In nucleotides, the CDR3 is TGCGCCAGCAGCCCTTCAGGGGTTCGTAGCACAGATACGCAGTATTTT.

V is TRBV18 and J is TRBJ1-1, with no clear D. The V and J ends lost 1 base and 3 bases respectively, with 9 bases between them. Germline V gene data show CDR1 as KGHSH and CDR2 as LQKENI. The CDR3 consists of 14 residues. In DNA form, the CDR3 reads TGTGCCAGCTCACCACGCAGCGGTCACACTGAAGCTTTCTTT. Encoded protein: CASSPRSGHTEAFF. Variable domain in full (rest from reference TRBV18 and TRBJ1-1): NAGVMQNPRHLVRRRGQEARLRCSPMKGHSHVYWYRQLPEEGLKFMVYLQKENIIDESGMPKERFSAEFPKEGPSILRIQQVVRGDSAAYFCASSPRSGHTEAFFGQGTRLTVV.

The rearrangement uses TRBV27 and TRBJ2-1; maybe TRBD1 (6 bases). Germline assignment: CDR1 MNHEY and CDR2 SMNVEV (reference sequence). The CDR3 consists of 14 residues. The ends were cut back, 8 bases at V and 4 bases at J, with 15 bases in the middle. CDR3 region: CASCVGARYNEQFF. Here the CDR3 DNA reads TGTGCCAGCTGCGTGGGGGCGCGTTACAATGAGCAGTTCTTC.

The gene calls are TRBV24-1 and TRBJ1-1; D might be TRBD1 (6 bases). V lost 2 bases and J lost 1, with 13 bases in between. CDR1 is KGHDR, CDR2 SFDVKD, per germline. This CDR3 comprises 16 residues. In DNA, the CDR3 is TGTGCCACCAGTGATTCCCTGGGACAATCGAACACTGAAGCTTTCTTT. It translates to CATSDSLGQSNTEAFF.

The chain recombines TRBV30 with TRBJ1-1, with TRBD1 matching over 7 bases. The V and J ends lost 3 bases and 7 bases, in that order; junction bases with no gene match: 5. CDR1 GTSNPN and CDR2 SVGIG come from the germline V gene (reference sequence). The CDR3 totals 12 residues. DNA of the CDR3: TGTGCCTGGAGAGGGGGCGGGGTTGAAGCTTTCTTT. This codes for CAWRGGGVEAFF.

This chain links TRBV6-5 with TRBJ1-4; D is unclear. Trimming removed 6 bases from V and 0 bases from J, with 8 bases in between. Germline V gene sequence: CDR1 MNHEY, CDR2 SVGAGI. There are 14 residues in the CDR3. CDR3 coding DNA: TGTGCCAGCAGATACACAGCAACTAATGAAAAACTGTTTTTT. Translating it yields CASRYTATNEKLFF.